A single T cell receptor (beta chain) is shown here with its context. What it binds is unknown. The source of the sample is a study of radiation and T cells in renal cell carcinoma. Study-level points and caveats: Top tumor clonotypes rose in blood 2 weeks post-radiation, then contracted. Baseline intratumoral clonotype presence is unknown without pretreatment biopsies.

Germline V gene sequence: CDR1 MNHEY, CDR2 SVGAGI. V lost 4 bases, J lost 4 bases, and 9 bases stayed unmatched. The CDR3 has 16 residues. Profiling relied on immunoSEQ multiplex PCR, and the TCRdb table lists in-frame clones only, not all of them. The sample records 45,000 to 55,000 clones, approximately 80% being singletons. As to time point: blood 2 weeks post-SBRT. The treatment is: 15 Gy SBRT to primary tumor, nephrectomy 4 weeks later. The patient's renal cell carcinoma had clear cell pathology. This specimen consisted of blood, obtained from a patient whose treatment included radiotherapy and nephrectomy. The rearrangement joins TRBV6-5 to TRBJ2-1; 8 bases are a match to TRBD2. This receptor was identified in a woman in her seventies with renal cell carcinoma. CDR3 residues: CASSSLHGGEYNEQFF. CDR3 nucleotides: TGTGCCAGCAGTTCCCTACACGGGGGGGAATACAATGAGCAGTTCTTC.